These T cell receptor beta chains were read from a single sample in a study of T cells in Graves' hyperthyroidism and ophthalmopathy. TCRdb fed the multiplex PCR reads into MiXCR, producing one record per CDR3 protein. The sample lists 150,000 to 200,000 distinct CDR3 sequences, over 15% seen once, with about 29% in the top ten. The sequenced sample consisted of blood. The receptor set was obtained from a woman aged 45-60 years with Graves' hyperthyroidism. The CDR3 runs from the conserved cysteine through the conserved F or W. Fields, in order: CDR3 protein, V gene, CDR3 length, J gene, clone size. Clone size appears in some rows only: once, few, many, or a class for an expanded clone.

CDR3 protein: CATSDPGQGFGELFF; V gene: TRBV24-1; CDR3 length: 15; J gene: TRBJ2-2; clone size: many
CDR3 protein: CASSRLQGATAKNIQYF; V gene: TRBV5-5; CDR3 length: 17; J gene: TRBJ2-4; clone size: many
CDR3 protein: CASSYGTVPGNSPLHF; V gene: TRBV6-5; CDR3 length: 16; J gene: TRBJ1-6; clone size: many
CDR3 protein: CASSYSRDGNTIYF; V gene: TRBV6-5; CDR3 length: 14; J gene: TRBJ1-3; clone size: NA
CDR3 protein: CASRPAVSSGGRYEQYF; V gene: TRBV4-2; CDR3 length: 17; J gene: TRBJ2-7; clone size: NA
CDR3 protein: CSASTEKIGGSSNQPQHF; V gene: TRBV20-1; CDR3 length: 18; J gene: TRBJ1-5; clone size: few
CDR3 protein: CASRLQGPNTEAFF; V gene: TRBV25-1; CDR3 length: 14; J gene: TRBJ1-1; clone size: few
CDR3 protein: CASSYNLGLAEEQFF; V gene: TRBV6-5; CDR3 length: 15; J gene: TRBJ2-1; clone size: many
CDR3 protein: CSARNTGGASGNTIYF; V gene: TRBV20-1; CDR3 length: 16; J gene: TRBJ1-3; clone size: NA
CDR3 protein: CSARNLRLNLYNEQFF; V gene: TRBV20-1; CDR3 length: 16; J gene: TRBJ2-1; clone size: NA
CDR3 protein: CASSLNDGEKLFF; V gene: TRBV12-3/TRBV12-4; CDR3 length: 13; J gene: TRBJ1-4; clone size: many
CDR3 protein: CASSLKPGNTIYF; V gene: TRBV13; CDR3 length: 13; J gene: TRBJ1-3; clone size: many
CDR3 protein: CASSAGGAGGYTF; V gene: TRBV9; CDR3 length: 13; J gene: TRBJ1-2; clone size: few
CDR3 protein: CASSEPGLAGGSTDTQYF; V gene: TRBV7-9; CDR3 length: 18; J gene: TRBJ2-3; clone size: many
CDR3 protein: CASSDSGAEDTQYF; V gene: TRBV6-4; CDR3 length: 14; J gene: TRBJ2-3; clone size: many
CDR3 protein: CASSAPRELNTEAFF; V gene: TRBV12-3/TRBV12-4; CDR3 length: 15; J gene: TRBJ1-1; clone size: many
CDR3 protein: CASSLFWTENTEAFF; V gene: TRBV5-8; CDR3 length: 15; J gene: TRBJ1-1; clone size: NA
CDR3 protein: CASSQDKNTEAFF; V gene: TRBV4-1; CDR3 length: 13; J gene: TRBJ1-1; clone size: NA
CDR3 protein: CASRGDLRVEQYF; V gene: TRBV12-3/TRBV12-4; CDR3 length: 13; J gene: TRBJ2-7; clone size: many
CDR3 protein: CASSYGIGGARTEAFF; V gene: TRBV6-5; CDR3 length: 16; J gene: TRBJ1-1; clone size: many
CDR3 protein: CASSLRVWGGNEQFF; V gene: TRBV2; CDR3 length: 15; J gene: TRBJ2-1; clone size: NA
CDR3 protein: CASSQDIRLPEQYF; V gene: TRBV3-1; CDR3 length: 14; J gene: TRBJ2-7; clone size: many
CDR3 protein: CASSVTGATNEKLFF; V gene: TRBV2; CDR3 length: 15; J gene: TRBJ1-4; clone size: many
CDR3 protein: CASSDRDSSTEAFF; V gene: TRBV6-1; CDR3 length: 14; J gene: TRBJ1-1; clone size: many
CDR3 protein: CASSYSTEAGNTEAFF; V gene: TRBV6-2/TRBV6-3; CDR3 length: 16; J gene: TRBJ1-1; clone size: NA
CDR3 protein: CASSTQTLGGAGEQYF; V gene: TRBV5-1; CDR3 length: 16; J gene: TRBJ2-7; clone size: few
CDR3 protein: CASTQTGALNLYNEQFF; V gene: TRBV27; CDR3 length: 17; J gene: TRBJ2-1; clone size: NA
CDR3 protein: CSVEDRRTGFYNEQFF; V gene: TRBV29-1; CDR3 length: 16; J gene: TRBJ2-1; clone size: many
CDR3 protein: CASSYSSLAGGPLTDTQYF; V gene: TRBV6-2/TRBV6-3; CDR3 length: 19; J gene: TRBJ2-3; clone size: many
CDR3 protein: CATRNRGSQADRAWEETQYF; V gene: TRBV7-9; CDR3 length: 20; J gene: TRBJ2-5; clone size: many
CDR3 protein: CASSLDRGETQYF; V gene: TRBV11-3; CDR3 length: 13; J gene: TRBJ2-5; clone size: many
CDR3 protein: CASGLVLSGNTDTQYF; V gene: TRBV12-5; CDR3 length: 16; J gene: TRBJ2-3; clone size: NA
CDR3 protein: CASRGGGTEAFF; V gene: TRBV10-1; CDR3 length: 12; J gene: TRBJ1-1; clone size: many
CDR3 protein: CASSLGARSRETQYF; V gene: TRBV5-1; CDR3 length: 15; J gene: TRBJ2-5; clone size: many
CDR3 protein: CSVDFSGTPGTEAFF; V gene: TRBV29-1; CDR3 length: 15; J gene: TRBJ1-1; clone size: many
CDR3 protein: CSAGGGSNEQFF; V gene: TRBV29-1; CDR3 length: 12; J gene: TRBJ2-1; clone size: NA
CDR3 protein: CASSEAVRASFNYGYTF; V gene: TRBV6-1; CDR3 length: 17; J gene: TRBJ1-2; clone size: many
CDR3 protein: CASSSGQGSNQPQHF; V gene: TRBV6-1; CDR3 length: 15; J gene: TRBJ1-5; clone size: many
CDR3 protein: CASSQGVLRTNSPLHF; V gene: TRBV3-1; CDR3 length: 16; J gene: TRBJ1-6; clone size: many
CDR3 protein: CASSLITVNYGYTF; V gene: TRBV28; CDR3 length: 14; J gene: TRBJ1-2; clone size: NA
CDR3 protein: CASRRLRWGHHYGYTF; V gene: TRBV12-3/TRBV12-4; CDR3 length: 16; J gene: TRBJ1-2; clone size: NA
CDR3 protein: CASSVERGETQYF; V gene: TRBV9; CDR3 length: 13; J gene: TRBJ2-5; clone size: NA
CDR3 protein: CASSLGGSGNTIYF; V gene: TRBV7-6; CDR3 length: 14; J gene: TRBJ1-3; clone size: many
CDR3 protein: CAISSTSTDTQYF; V gene: TRBV10-3; CDR3 length: 13; J gene: TRBJ2-3; clone size: many
CDR3 protein: CAIRRTVIASGANVLTF; V gene: TRBV10-3; CDR3 length: 17; J gene: TRBJ2-6; clone size: many
CDR3 protein: CAISKGQGLSYEQYF; V gene: TRBV10-3; CDR3 length: 15; J gene: TRBJ2-7; clone size: NA
CDR3 protein: CASSLKVNYGYTF; V gene: TRBV28; CDR3 length: 13; J gene: TRBJ1-2; clone size: NA
CDR3 protein: CASSPGSPVRSYEQYF; V gene: TRBV6-1; CDR3 length: 16; J gene: TRBJ2-7; clone size: many
CDR3 protein: CASSLRGRDQPQHF; V gene: TRBV19; CDR3 length: 14; J gene: TRBJ1-5; clone size: many
CDR3 protein: CASSLRGADYEQYF; V gene: TRBV5-1; CDR3 length: 14; J gene: TRBJ2-7; clone size: many
CDR3 protein: CASSQDRGLQFF; V gene: TRBV4-1; CDR3 length: 12; J gene: TRBJ2-1; clone size: few
CDR3 protein: CASRARDRGIMNTEAFF; V gene: TRBV19; CDR3 length: 17; J gene: TRBJ1-1; clone size: NA
CDR3 protein: CASSSRLTGFGVSYIF; V gene: TRBV7-2; CDR3 length: 16; J gene: TRBJ1-2; clone size: many
CDR3 protein: CASSQTYASLRGELFF; V gene: TRBV11-3; CDR3 length: 16; J gene: TRBJ2-2; clone size: NA
CDR3 protein: CASSPPGDRRGGYTF; V gene: TRBV13; CDR3 length: 15; J gene: TRBJ1-2; clone size: many